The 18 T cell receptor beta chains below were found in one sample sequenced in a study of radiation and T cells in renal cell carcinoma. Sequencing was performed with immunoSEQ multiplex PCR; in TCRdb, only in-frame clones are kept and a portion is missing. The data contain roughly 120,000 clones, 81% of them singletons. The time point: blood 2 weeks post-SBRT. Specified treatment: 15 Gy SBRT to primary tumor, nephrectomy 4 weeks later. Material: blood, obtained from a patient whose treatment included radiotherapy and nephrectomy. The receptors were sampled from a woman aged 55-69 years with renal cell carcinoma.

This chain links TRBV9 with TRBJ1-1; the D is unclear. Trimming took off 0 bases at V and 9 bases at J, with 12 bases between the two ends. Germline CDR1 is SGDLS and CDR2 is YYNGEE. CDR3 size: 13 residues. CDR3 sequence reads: CASSVAGDPKAFF. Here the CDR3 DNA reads TGTGCCAGCAGCGTAGCAGGCGACCCTAAAGCTTTCTTT.

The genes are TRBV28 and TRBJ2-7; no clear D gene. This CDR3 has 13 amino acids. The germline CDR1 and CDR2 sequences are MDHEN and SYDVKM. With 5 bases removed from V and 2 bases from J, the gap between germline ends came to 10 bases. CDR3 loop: CASSPPSPYEQYF. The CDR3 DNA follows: TGTGCCAGCAGTCCCCCTTCGCCCTACGAGCAGTACTTC.

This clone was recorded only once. The CDR3 nucleotides read TGTGCCAGCAGTCGCCTGGTATGGGCCTCCACAGATACGCAGTATTTT. Translated: CASSRLVWASTDTQYF. The J gene is TRBJ2-3, the V gene TRBV28; D is undetermined. The V end lost 5 bases, the J end lost 2 bases, and 17 bases lay between the germline ends. CDR1 and CDR2 (germline): MDHEN, SYDVKM. This CDR3 is 16 amino acids long.

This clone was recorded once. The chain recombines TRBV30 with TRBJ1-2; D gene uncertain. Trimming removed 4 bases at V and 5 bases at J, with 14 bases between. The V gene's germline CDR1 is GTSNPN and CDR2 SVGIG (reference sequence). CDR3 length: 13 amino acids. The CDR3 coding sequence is TGTGCCTGGAAATGGGAGGGTGGATATGGCTACACCTTC. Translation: CAWKWEGGYGYTF.

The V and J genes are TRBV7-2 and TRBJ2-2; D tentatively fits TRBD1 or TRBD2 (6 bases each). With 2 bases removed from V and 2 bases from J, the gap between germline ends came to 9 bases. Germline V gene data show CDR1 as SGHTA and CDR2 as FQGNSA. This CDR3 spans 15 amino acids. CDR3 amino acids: CASSLRGLNTGELFF. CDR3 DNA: TGTGCCAGCAGCTTACGGGGGCTAAACACCGGGGAGCTGTTTTTT.

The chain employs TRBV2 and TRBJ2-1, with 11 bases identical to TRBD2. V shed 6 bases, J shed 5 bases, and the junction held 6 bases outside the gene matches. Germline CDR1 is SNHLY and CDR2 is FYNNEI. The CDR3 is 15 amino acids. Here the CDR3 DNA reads TGTGCCAGCAGGGCCACTAGCGGGGGACACAATGAGCAGTTCTTC. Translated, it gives CASRATSGGHNEQFF.

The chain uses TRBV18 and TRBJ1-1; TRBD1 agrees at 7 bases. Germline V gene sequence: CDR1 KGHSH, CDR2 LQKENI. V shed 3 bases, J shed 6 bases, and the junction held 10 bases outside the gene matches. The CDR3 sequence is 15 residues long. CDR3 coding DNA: TGTGCCAGCTCACCCCGACAGGGAGGTCTTGCTGAAGCTTTCTTT. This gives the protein CASSPRQGGLAEAFF.

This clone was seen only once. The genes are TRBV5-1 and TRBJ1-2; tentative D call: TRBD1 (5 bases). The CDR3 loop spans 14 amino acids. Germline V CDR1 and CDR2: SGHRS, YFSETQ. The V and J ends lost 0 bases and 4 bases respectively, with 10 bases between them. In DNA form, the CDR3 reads TGCGCCAGCAGCTTGGAGGCGGGGACCTATGGCTACACCTTC. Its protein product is CASSLEAGTYGYTF.

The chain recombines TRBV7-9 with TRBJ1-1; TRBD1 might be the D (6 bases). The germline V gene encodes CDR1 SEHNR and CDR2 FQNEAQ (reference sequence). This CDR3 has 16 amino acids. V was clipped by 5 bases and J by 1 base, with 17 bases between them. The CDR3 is CASSPAGGGWNTEAFF. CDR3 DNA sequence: TGTGCCAGCAGCCCCGCCGGAGGGGGTTGGAACACTGAAGCTTTCTTT.

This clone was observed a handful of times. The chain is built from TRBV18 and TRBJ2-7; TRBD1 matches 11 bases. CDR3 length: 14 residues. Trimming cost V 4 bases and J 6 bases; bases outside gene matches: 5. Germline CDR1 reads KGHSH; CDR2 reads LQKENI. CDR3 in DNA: TGTGCCAGCTCACTAGGACAGGGGGCGCCCGAGCAGTACTTC. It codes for CASSLGQGAPEQYF.

The CDR3 nucleotides read TGTGCCAGTAGTCGGACCAGCGGGGGGTCCTACGAGCAGTACTTC. It is translated as CASSRTSGGSYEQYF. The chain joins TRBV19 to TRBJ2-7, with 9 bases aligning to TRBD2. V gave up 5 bases and J gave up 1 base; unmatched junction bases: 6. The germline V gene encodes CDR1 LNHDA and CDR2 SQIVND (reference sequence). The CDR3 runs to 15 residues.

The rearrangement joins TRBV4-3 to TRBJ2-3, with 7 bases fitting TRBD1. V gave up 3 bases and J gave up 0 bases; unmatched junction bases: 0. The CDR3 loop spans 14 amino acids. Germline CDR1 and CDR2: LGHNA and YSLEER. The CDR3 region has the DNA TGCGCCAGCAGCCAGGGACAGAGCACAGATACGCAGTATTTT. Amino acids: CASSQGQSTDTQYF.

The CDR3 nucleotides read TGTGCCAGCAGTTTAGTCGGGACAGTTCCAGTGCGGGAAAAACTGTTTTTT. The encoded protein is CASSLVGTVPVREKLFF. The V gene is TRBV28, the J gene TRBJ1-4; 7 bases agree with TRBD1. CDR1 and CDR2 (germline): MDHEN, SYDVKM. This CDR3 has 17 residues. The V gene end was trimmed by 2 bases and the J gene end by 8 bases; junction bases not matched to a gene: 14. The variable domain in full, completed from reference TRBV28 and TRBJ1-4, reads DVKVTQSSRYLVKRTGEKVFLECVQDMDHENMFWYRQDPGLGLRLIYFSYDVKMKEKGDIPEGYSVSREKKERFSLILESASTNQTSMYLCASSLVGTVPVREKLFFGSGTQLSVL.

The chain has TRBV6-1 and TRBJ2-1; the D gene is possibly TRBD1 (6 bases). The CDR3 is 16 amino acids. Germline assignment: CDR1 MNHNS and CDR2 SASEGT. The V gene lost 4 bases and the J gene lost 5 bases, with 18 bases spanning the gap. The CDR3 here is CASSGQGPKNHNEQFF. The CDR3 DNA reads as TGTGCCAGCAGTGGGCAGGGGCCCAAGAACCACAATGAGCAGTTCTTC.

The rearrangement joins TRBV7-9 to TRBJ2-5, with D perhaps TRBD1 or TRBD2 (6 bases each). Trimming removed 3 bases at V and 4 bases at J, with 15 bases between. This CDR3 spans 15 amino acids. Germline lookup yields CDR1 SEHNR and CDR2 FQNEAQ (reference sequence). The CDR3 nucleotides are TGTGCCAGCAGCTTTACGGGGGCCTTAGGAGAGACCCAGTACTTC. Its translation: CASSFTGALGETQYF.

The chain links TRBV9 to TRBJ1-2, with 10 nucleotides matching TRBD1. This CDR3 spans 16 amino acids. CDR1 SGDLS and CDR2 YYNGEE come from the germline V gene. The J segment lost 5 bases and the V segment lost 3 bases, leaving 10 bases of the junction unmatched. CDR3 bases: TGTGCCAGCAGCGAGGGGCCGACAGGGGGCGCTTATGGCTACACCTTC. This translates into CASSEGPTGGAYGYTF. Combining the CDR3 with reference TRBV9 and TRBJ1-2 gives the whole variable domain DSGVTQTPKHLITATGQRVTLRCSPRSGDLSVYWYQQSLDQGLQFLIQYYNGEERAKGNILERFSAQQFPDLHSELNLSSLELGDSALYFCASSEGPTGGAYGYTFGSGTRLTVV.

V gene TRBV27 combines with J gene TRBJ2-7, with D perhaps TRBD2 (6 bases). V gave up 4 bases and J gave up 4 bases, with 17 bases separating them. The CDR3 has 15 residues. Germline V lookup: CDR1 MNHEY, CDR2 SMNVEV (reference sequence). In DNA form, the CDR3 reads TGTGCCAGCAGTTGGAGACTAGGTAGTTTTTACGAGCAGTACTTC. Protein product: CASSWRLGSFYEQYF.

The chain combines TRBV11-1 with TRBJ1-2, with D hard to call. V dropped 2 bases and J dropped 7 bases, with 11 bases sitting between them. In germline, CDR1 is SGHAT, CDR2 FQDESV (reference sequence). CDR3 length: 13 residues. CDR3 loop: CASSLKRAAGYTF. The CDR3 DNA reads TGTGCCAGCAGCTTAAAACGGGCTGCTGGCTACACCTTC.